The 9 T cell receptor beta chains reported below all come from one sample, sequenced in a study of siplizumab effects on memory and regulatory T cells (dated by TCRdb to between 2018 and 2021). Library prep was done by the immunoSEQ multiplex PCR assay. TCRdb mirrors the immuneACCESS table, restricted to in-frame sequences. Some clones are absent from its copies; in checked studies, under half trace to an unresolved V gene, and the reason for the others is unknown. For this sample there are roughly 69,000 clones; approximately 87% appear just once. The ten largest clones add up to approximately 3.8% of the sample. The sample was memory CD4+ T cells sorted from blood. The cell subset or site label here, explained by the study, means: unstimulated CD4+ memory T cells. The receptors were gathered from a human donor in good health.

The chain employs TRBV10-2 and TRBJ2-1; 7 nucleotides match TRBD2. V shed 5 bases, J shed 6 bases, and the junction held 10 bases outside the gene matches. Germline CDR1 and CDR2: WSHSY and SAAADI. This CDR3 is 15 amino acids long. The CDR3 reads CASSSPLAGANEQFF. In DNA, the CDR3 is TGCGCCAGCAGTTCTCCACTGGCGGGAGCCAATGAGCAGTTCTTC.

This clone was recorded a few times. V usage is TRBV6-1 and J usage is TRBJ2-3; 8 bases are shared with TRBD2. This CDR3 contains 13 residues. From germline, CDR1 is MNHNS and CDR2 SASEGT. CDR3 DNA sequence: TGTGGAACAGCGGGAGAGAGGACAGATACGCAGTATTTT. Translated: CGTAGERTDTQYF.

The rearrangement joins TRBV18 to TRBJ1-2; unclear D gene. CDR1 is KGHSH and CDR2 is LQKENI in the germline V gene. Trimming shortened V by 3 bases and J by 8 bases, and 19 bases separated the two germline ends. The CDR3 contains 15 residues. CDR3 sequence reads: CASSPPESGLKGYTF. DNA of the CDR3: TGTGCCAGCTCACCCCCAGAGTCCGGGTTAAAAGGCTACACCTTC. Full variable domain (outside the CDR3, taken from reference TRBV18 and TRBJ1-2): NAGVMQNPRHLVRRRGQEARLRCSPMKGHSHVYWYRQLPEEGLKFMVYLQKENIIDESGMPKERFSAEFPKEGPSILRIQQVVRGDSAAYFCASSPPESGLKGYTFGSGTRLTVV.

This chain joins TRBV5-5 and TRBJ2-7; D remains unclear. Per the germline V gene, CDR1 is SGHKS and CDR2 is YYEKEE (reference sequence). This CDR3 contains 15 residues. Trimming took 4 bases from V and 3 from J, leaving 17 bases between them. Written as DNA, the CDR3 is TGTGCCAGCAGCAGAACAATCCAGGTCGTCTACGAGCAGTACTTC. Its protein product is CASSRTIQVVYEQYF.

The V call is TRBV6-1, the J call TRBJ1-6; D is unclear. In germline, CDR1 is MNHNS, CDR2 SASEGT. V lost 2 bases to trimming and J lost 10 bases, with 24 bases between them. CDR3 length: 18 amino acids. The CDR3 spells CASSEIYGEKIRFSPLHF. The CDR3 coding sequence is TGTGCCAGCAGTGAAATTTACGGGGAGAAGATTAGATTCTCACCCCTCCACTTT.

V is TRBV9 and J is TRBJ2-5, with D possibly TRBD1 on 5 matching bases. The CDR3 has 15 residues. The germline CDR1 and CDR2 sequences are SGDLS and YYNGEE. The germline V and J ends were trimmed by 0 bases and 7 bases, with 16 bases remaining between them. The CDR3 sequence is CASSVDWQGGRTQYF. The CDR3 DNA reads as TGTGCCAGCAGCGTAGATTGGCAGGGCGGCAGGACCCAGTACTTC.

V is TRBV7-6 and J is TRBJ1-3; D may be TRBD1 (5 bases). V dropped 5 bases and J dropped 4 bases, with 15 bases sitting between them. Germline V gene data show CDR1 as SGHVS and CDR2 as FNYEAQ. CDR3 length equals 15 residues. CDR3 bases: TGTGCCAGCAGCCCCCCCGGGGCAGAGGGAAACACCATATATTTT. Translated, it gives CASSPPGAEGNTIYF.

The chain joins TRBV7-3 to TRBJ2-7, with D unclear. From germline, CDR1 is SGHTA and CDR2 FQGTGA. The CDR3 is 15 residues long. V was shortened by 5 bases and J by 2 bases, with 16 bases between the two germline ends. CDR3 residues: CASSLTFNSPYEQYF. DNA of the CDR3: TGTGCCAGCAGCCTGACATTCAACTCTCCCTACGAGCAGTACTTC. The full variable domain, with the rest looked up from reference TRBV7-3 and TRBJ2-7, is GAGVSQTPSNKVTEKGKYVELRCDPISGHTALYWYRQSLGQGPEFLIYFQGTGAADDSGLPNDRFFAVRPEGSVSTLKIQRTERGDSAVYLCASSLTFNSPYEQYFGPGTRLTVT.

The chain employs TRBV20-1 and TRBJ1-1, with a possible D match to TRBD1 (5 bases). CDR3 length: 10 residues. Germline values: CDR1 DFQATT, CDR2 SNEGSKA (reference sequence). V dropped 5 bases and J dropped 7 bases, with 8 bases sitting between them. This CDR3 reads CSAGGLEAFF. The CDR3 DNA reads as TGCAGTGCTGGGGGACTTGAAGCTTTCTTT.